The 21 T cell receptor beta chains reported below all come from one sample, sequenced in a study of blood T cells in healthy people across ages. Next came a second PCR, run for about 6 to 12 cycles, which used a sample-barcoded 5' primer along with a J-beta primer mix. TCRdb fed the 5' RACE reads into MiXCR, producing one record per CDR3 protein. The sample carries fewer than 800,000 distinct CDR3 sequences, around 25% recorded once. A further study also used this sample, focusing on T cells of mothers and their children.

Sequencing was carried out using blood. Receptors were obtained from a boy aged 5-17 years in good health.

The chain combines TRBV3-1 with TRBJ2-7; D uncertain. Trimming removed 1 base from V and 2 bases from J, with 9 bases in between. CDR1 and CDR2 from the germline V gene are LGHDT and YNNKEL (reference sequence). The CDR3 length is 14 residues. CDR3 protein: CASSQVEQTYEQYF. The CDR3 DNA reads TGTGCCAGCAGCCAAGTAGAACAGACCTACGAGCAGTACTTC.

This clonotype was seen a few times. V and J are TRBV7-2 and TRBJ2-3, with D possibly being TRBD2 (6 bases). Trimming shortened V by 1 base and J by 6 bases, and 14 bases separated the two germline ends. Germline CDR1 is SGHTA and CDR2 is FQGNSA. The CDR3 length is 15 residues. The CDR3 is CASSLEGREADTQYF. CDR3 nucleotide sequence: TGTGCCAGCAGCTTAGAAGGCAGGGAGGCCGATACGCAGTATTTT.

The chain is built from TRBV5-6 and TRBJ2-1; TRBD2 matches 7 bases. Germline trimming cut 2 bases from V and 7 bases from J; bases unmatched to any gene: 9. From germline, CDR1 is SGHDT and CDR2 YYEEEE. The CDR3 covers 15 residues. The CDR3 DNA reads as TGTGCCAGCAGCTTCGGGCGCGGGAGAGGAAATGAGCAGTTCTTC. This gives the protein CASSFGRGRGNEQFF. Together with reference TRBV5-6 and TRBJ2-1, the CDR3 gives the full variable domain: DAGVTQSPTHLIKTRGQQVTLRCSPKSGHDTVSWYQQALGQGPQFIFQYYEEEERQRGNFPDRFSGHQFPNYSSELNVNALLLGDSALYLCASSFGRGRGNEQFFGPGTRLTVL.

This clonotype was seen once. The genes are TRBV20-1 and TRBJ2-1; either TRBD1 or TRBD2 may supply D (6 bases each). The last part of the DNA fits TRBJ2-5 better; the J call may be wrong. The CDR3 length is 13 residues. Germline V gene sequence: CDR1 DFQATT, CDR2 SNEGSKA (reference sequence). The CDR3 nucleotides read TGCAGTGTTGCGGGACAAACGGAAGAGACCCAGTACTTC. Protein product: CSVAGQTEETQYF.

The rearrangement joins TRBV6-5 to TRBJ1-4, with TRBD1 identical over 8 bases. The J segment lost 2 bases and the V segment lost 8 bases, leaving 7 bases of the junction unmatched. CDR1 and CDR2 (germline): MNHEY, SVGAGI. The CDR3 runs 15 residues. This CDR3 is CASHTGQGTNEKLFF. The DNA for the CDR3 is TGTGCCAGCCATACCGGACAGGGCACTAATGAAAAACTGTTTTTT.

The chain combines TRBV12-3 or TRBV12-4 with TRBJ2-5; 7 bases align to TRBD2. V lost 6 bases to trimming and J lost 7 bases; unmatched junction nucleotides: 2. The CDR3 is made up of 11 amino acids. The CDR3 DNA reads TGTGCCAGCAGCATAGCGGGGACCCAGTACTTC. It translates to CASSIAGTQYF.

The chain combines TRBV18 with TRBJ2-1, with D hard to call. The V gene lost 3 bases and the J gene lost 6 bases, with 12 bases spanning the gap. The V gene's germline CDR1 is KGHSH and CDR2 LQKENI. The length of the CDR3 is 14 residues. The CDR3 loop is CASSPPSAGNEQFF. For the CDR3, the DNA is TGTGCCAGCTCACCGCCCTCGGCAGGCAATGAGCAGTTCTTC.

The CDR3 is CATSDLQGTTYEQYF. CDR3 nucleotides: TGTGCCACCAGTGACTTACAGGGTACCACCTACGAGCAGTACTTC. V and J are TRBV24-1 and TRBJ2-7, with a weak D call TRBD1 (6 bases). CDR1 and CDR2 (germline): KGHDR, SFDVKD. CDR3 size: 15 residues. Trimming pared 4 bases from V and 2 bases from J, leaving 14 bases between.

This clonotype has just a few counts. The CDR3 nucleotides read TGTGCCAGCAGCACACAGGGAGGCACTGAAGCTTTCTTT. Protein: CASSTQGGTEAFF. The chain joins TRBV7-3 to TRBJ1-1, with D perhaps TRBD1 (6 bases). CDR1 is SGHTA, CDR2 FQGTGA, per germline. The CDR3 contains 13 residues. V was cut by 5 bases and J by 4 bases, with 11 bases left in between.

This clonotype appeared a few times. The chain has TRBV14 and TRBJ2-7; tentatively, D is TRBD1 or TRBD2 (5 bases each). Germline V gene lookup returns CDR1 SGHDN and CDR2 FVKESK. V dropped 0 bases and J dropped 2 bases, with 14 bases sitting between them. The CDR3 sequence is 16 residues long. The CDR3 reads CASSQDQGRETYEQYF. In DNA, the CDR3 is TGTGCCAGCAGCCAAGATCAGGGAAGGGAGACCTACGAGCAGTACTTC.

The chain joins TRBV9 to TRBJ1-2; D possibly corresponds to TRBD1 (6 bases). The V and J ends lost 5 bases and 7 bases respectively, with 15 bases between them. The CDR3 has 13 residues. Germline-derived CDR1 and CDR2 are SGDLS and YYNGEE. The CDR3 sequence is CASRVTGSGGYTF. CDR3 in DNA: TGTGCCAGCAGGGTAACAGGGTCGGGTGGCTACACCTTC.

The table lists this clonotype with a few counts. The V call is TRBV7-2, the J call TRBJ2-5, with 7 nucleotides matching TRBD1. The J call is in doubt because the DNA end fits TRBJ2-7 better. CDR3 size: 15 residues. In germline, CDR1 is SGHTA, CDR2 FQGNSA. This CDR3 is CASSSEWTGSYEQYF. The CDR3 DNA is TGTGCCAGCAGCTCCGAATGGACAGGCTCCTACGAGCAGTACTTC.

The chain has TRBV4-2 and TRBJ1-6, with a possible D match to TRBD1 (5 bases). This CDR3 comprises 15 residues. Per germline, CDR1 LGHNA and CDR2 YNFKEQ. With 0 bases removed from V and 10 bases from J, the gap between germline ends came to 13 bases. The CDR3 here is CASSQEPGRGSPLHF. The CDR3 coding sequence is TGTGCCAGCAGCCAAGAACCGGGGCGCGGCTCACCCCTCCACTTT.

This clonotype was found a few times. The chain couples TRBV5-1 to TRBJ1-4; 8 nucleotides align to TRBD1. The V gene end was trimmed by 5 bases and the J gene end by 1 base; junction bases not matched to a gene: 4. The CDR3 is made up of 15 amino acids. Germline V lookup: CDR1 SGHRS, CDR2 YFSETQ. CDR3 amino acids: CASSNTGGTNEKLFF. CDR3 coding DNA: TGCGCCAGCAGTAATACAGGGGGAACTAATGAAAAACTGTTTTTT. Together with reference TRBV5-1 and TRBJ1-4, the CDR3 gives the full variable domain: KAGVTQTPRYLIKTRGQQVTLSCSPISGHRSVSWYQQTPGQGLQFLFEYFSETQRNKGNFPGRFSGRQFSNSRSEMNVSTLELGDSALYLCASSNTGGTNEKLFFGSGTQLSVL.

In this sample, this clonotype turned up a few times. The V call is TRBV12-3 or TRBV12-4, the J call TRBJ2-1; D remains unclear. The end of the DNA fits TRBJ2-7 better, so the J call may be wrong. The CDR3 covers 12 residues. CDR3 sequence: CASSSSRQEQYF. The CDR3 DNA reads as TGTGCCAGCAGTTCGTCGCGTCAAGAGCAGTACTTC.

This clonotype was recorded a few times. The chain joins TRBV5-1 to TRBJ2-5; TRBD2 aligns across 13 bases. The J call could be wrong; TRBJ2-7 is a better fit for the DNA end. Germline V gene lookup returns CDR1 SGHRS and CDR2 YFSETQ. The CDR3 extends over 17 amino acids. DNA for the CDR3: TGCGCCAGCAGCAACAGACTAGCGGGGGGACTCTCCTACGAGCAGTACTTC. It encodes CASSNRLAGGLSYEQYF.

The table lists this clonotype with a few counts. The chain links TRBV29-1 to TRBJ2-7; D could derive from TRBD1 or TRBD2 (5 bases each). CDR1 and CDR2 (germline): SQVTM, ANQGSEA. Trimming took off 4 bases at V and 2 bases at J, with 15 bases between the two ends. The CDR3 extends over 14 amino acids. The CDR3: CSVGDPDEAYEQYF. The CDR3 DNA is TGCAGCGTTGGGGACCCAGACGAGGCCTACGAGCAGTACTTC.

A few counts support this clonotype. The V gene is TRBV7-8, the J gene TRBJ2-7; D remains unclear. This CDR3 is 13 amino acids long. Between the trimmed V and J ends, which lost 5 bases and 3 bases, there was a span of 11 bases. CDR1 is SGHVS, CDR2 FQNEAQ, per germline. CDR3 amino acids: CASSPSSGYEQYF. The CDR3 bases are TGTGCCAGCAGCCCCTCATCAGGCTACGAGCAGTACTTC.

This chain uses TRBV7-9 with TRBJ1-2; 12 bases agree with TRBD1. CDR1 and CDR2 (germline): SEHNR, FQNEAQ (reference sequence). The CDR3 totals 15 residues. The trim removed 5 bases at V and 5 bases at J, leaving 6 bases unmatched. Here the CDR3 DNA reads TGTGCCAGCAGCCCGGGGACAGGGGGCGCGTATGGCTACACCTTC. It encodes CASSPGTGGAYGYTF.

The chain uses TRBV12-3 or TRBV12-4 and TRBJ2-2; TRBD2 agrees at 7 bases. The ends lost 1 base at V and 5 bases at J; junction bases unmatched: 4. The CDR3 has 15 amino acids. The DNA of the CDR3 is TGTGCCAGCAGTTTAGTTCCTAGCGGAACCGGGGAGCTGTTTTTT. It yields the protein CASSLVPSGTGELFF.

The chain has TRBV10-1 and TRBJ2-1, with 11 nucleotides matching TRBD1. Germline loops: CDR1 WNHNN, CDR2 SYGVQD (reference sequence). With V trimmed by 0 bases and J by 8 bases, 9 bases remained unmatched. The CDR3 consists of 17 residues. DNA for the CDR3: TGCGCCAGCAGTGAGTCGACTGGGACAGGGGGGAAGGATGAGCAGTTCTTC. It translates to CASSESTGTGGKDEQFF.